Below are 15 T cell receptor beta chains sequenced from a single sample in a study of CD4 T cells in relation to SARS-CoV-2 and coronaviruses (dated by TCRdb to the early 2020s). CD4+ T cells from unexposed donors were collected before the COVID-19 pandemic (2011-2018). After 10 days of culture, CD4+ T cells were isolated with the EasySep CD4+ T cell isolation kit. The library was produced with the immunoSEQ multiplex PCR assay. Held by TCRdb, this immuneACCESS table contains in-frame sequences only and omits some clones. Under half of the omission traces to an unresolved V gene where checked; the cause of the rest is unknown. This sample is represented by approximately 20,000 clones; 80% to 85% of them were singletons. The ten largest clones capture around 11% of the sample. The antigens for these receptors are not known. Sequenced input: CD4+ T cells from PBMCs, cultured in vitro. The receptor source for this set is a human donor in good health.

V and J are TRBV11-1 and TRBJ2-3, with 10 nucleotides matching TRBD2. The J segment lost 6 bases and the V segment lost 5 bases, leaving 11 bases of the junction unmatched. CDR3 length equals 16 residues. The germline V gene encodes CDR1 SGHAT and CDR2 FQDESV (reference sequence). The CDR3 loop reads CASSIWGLATGDTQYF. In DNA form, the CDR3 reads TGTGCCAGCAGCATCTGGGGACTAGCGACGGGGGATACGCAGTATTTT.

The chain uses TRBV12-3 or TRBV12-4 and TRBJ2-3, with D possibly being TRBD1 (5 bases). CDR3 length equals 11 residues. V lost 7 bases and J lost 9, with 11 bases in between. DNA for the CDR3: TGTGCCAGCAAAACAGGTCTAACGCAGTATTTT. Translated, it gives CASKTGLTQYF.

The rearrangement links TRBV2 to TRBJ2-5; either TRBD1 or TRBD2 may supply D (7 bases each). Germline lookup yields CDR1 SNHLY and CDR2 FYNNEI. The CDR3 sequence is 13 residues long. V was clipped by 8 bases and J by 5 bases, with 15 bases between them. The CDR3 loop reads CASPNRGGETQYF. The DNA for the CDR3 is TGTGCCAGCCCGAACAGGGGAGGGGAGACCCAGTACTTC.

The V gene is TRBV7-9, the J gene TRBJ2-5; D ambiguous. Germline CDR1 is SEHNR and CDR2 is FQNEAQ (reference sequence). This CDR3 region has 15 residues. Trimming removed 3 bases at V and 2 bases at J, with 13 bases between. The CDR3 nucleotides are TGTGCCAGCAGCTTCGTACAGCACCTACAAGAGACCCAGTACTTC. Its translation: CASSFVQHLQETQYF.

In this sample, this clone turned up a few times. This chain joins TRBV6-1 and TRBJ2-7; D gene unclear. V lost 0 bases and J 0 bases, leaving 6 bases between the germline ends. This CDR3 is built from 14 residues. Germline CDR1 is MNHNS and CDR2 is SASEGT. CDR3 in amino acids: CASSEARVSYEQYF. The CDR3 DNA reads as TGTGCCAGCAGTGAAGCGCGCGTCTCCTACGAGCAGTACTTC.

This chain joins TRBV13 and TRBJ1-1; a weak D match, TRBD1 (5 bases). V was cut by 0 bases and J by 3 bases, with 11 bases left in between. The V gene's germline CDR1 is PRHDT and CDR2 FYEKMQ (reference sequence). This CDR3 region has 15 residues. CDR3 region: CASSLGVGGDTEAFF. The CDR3 DNA reads TGTGCCAGCAGCTTAGGAGTGGGGGGGGACACTGAAGCTTTCTTT.

CDR3 DNA sequence: TGTGCCAGTAGCCCCGGGACAGGGGCCTTCTGGACCTTC. It codes for CASSPGTGAFWTF. The chain joins TRBV19 to TRBJ1-2, with 10 positions matching TRBD1. The CDR3 contains 13 residues. Germline V CDR1 and CDR2: LNHDA, SQIVND (reference sequence). The V gene end was trimmed by 6 bases and the J gene end by 14 bases; junction bases not matched to a gene: 12. Full variable domain (remainder filled in from reference TRBV19 and TRBJ1-2): DGGITQSPKYLFRKEGQNVTLSCEQNLNHDAMYWYRQDPGQGLRLIYYSQIVNDFQKGDIAEGYSVSREKKESFPLTVTSAQKNPTAFYLCASSPGTGAFWTFGSGTRLTVV.

The chain couples TRBV6-5 to TRBJ2-5; 13 bases map to TRBD2. The J segment lost 3 bases and the V segment lost 0 bases, leaving 1 base of the junction unmatched. The germline CDR1 and CDR2 sequences are MNHEY and SVGAGI. The length of the CDR3 is 16 residues. The CDR3 spells CASSYSGTSGKETQYF. CDR3 DNA: TGTGCCAGCAGTTACTCCGGGACTAGCGGGAAAGAGACCCAGTACTTC.

V and J are TRBV6-5 and TRBJ1-1; tentative D call: TRBD1 (6 bases). The length of the CDR3 is 14 residues. CDR1 MNHEY and CDR2 SVGAGI come from the germline V gene. V lost 4 bases and J lost 6, with 15 bases in between. CDR3 DNA sequence: TGTGCCAGCAGTTCCCTTGGGGGGGCGCCTGAAGCTTTCTTT. It codes for CASSSLGGAPEAFF.

This chain joins TRBV5-1 and TRBJ2-3, with 7 positions matching TRBD1. After removal of 6 bases from V and 1 base from J, the junction contained 5 bases not matched to a gene. The CDR3 covers 14 residues. CDR1 and CDR2 (germline): SGHRS, YFSETQ. Written as DNA, the CDR3 is TGCGCCAGCATGTGGACAGGAGGCACAGATACGCAGTATTTT. Translation: CASMWTGGTDTQYF.

The rearrangement links TRBV3-1 (or the pseudogene TRBV3-2) to TRBJ2-5; TRBD2 agrees at 7 bases. With V trimmed by 4 bases and J by 5 bases, 10 bases remained unmatched. This CDR3 has 15 residues. Germline CDR1 LGHDT, CDR2 YNNKEL (reference sequence). The CDR3, as DNA: TGTGCCAGCAGCCCCAGCGGGATGGGCCTTGAGACCCAGTACTTC. As protein: CASSPSGMGLETQYF.

The V call is TRBV6-2 or TRBV6-3, the J call TRBJ2-5, with TRBD2 identical over 9 bases. The V and J ends lost 6 bases and 5 bases, in that order; junction bases with no gene match: 13. This CDR3 has 16 residues. CDR1 and CDR2 (germline): MNHEY, SVGEGT. CDR3 sequence: CASSRGTSTAGETQYF. DNA for the CDR3: TGTGCCAGCAGCCGGGGGACTAGCACCGCCGGGGAGACCCAGTACTTC.

CDR3 residues: CASSPGTAYNEQFF. The DNA for the CDR3 is TGCGCCAGCAGCCCCGGGACAGCTTACAATGAGCAGTTCTTC. The chain uses TRBV4-3 and TRBJ2-1, with 7 positions matching TRBD1. The trim removed 4 bases at V and 4 bases at J, leaving 4 bases unmatched. CDR3 length: 14 amino acids. Germline V gene data show CDR1 as LGHNA and CDR2 as YSLEER.

The chain is built from TRBV21-1 and TRBJ2-7; the D segment call TRBD1 is taken from the table without a DNA check. TRBV21-1 is flagged as a pseudogene. This CDR3 is 15 amino acids long. CDR3 DNA: TGTGCCAGCAGCAACAGGGACAGGAGAGCCTACGAGCAGTACTTC. The encoded protein is CASSNRDRRAYEQYF.

This clone was seen a few times. The gene calls are TRBV5-1 and TRBJ1-3; TRBD1 is a possible D gene (6 bases). This CDR3 comprises 16 residues. V lost 0 bases and J 1 base, leaving 11 bases between the germline ends. Looked up from germline, CDR1 is SGHRS and CDR2 is YFSETQ. DNA for the CDR3: TGCGCCAGCAGCTTGGGGCCAGGGGATTCTGGAAACACCATATATTTT. This gives the protein CASSLGPGDSGNTIYF.